The rows below give T cell receptor beta chains drawn from one sample of a study of graft-versus-host responses after intestinal transplantation. No antigen has been identified for these receptors. Some clones are missing from TCRdb's copy, which holds only in-frame ones; the method was immunoSEQ multiplex PCR. The sample yields roughly 100,000 clones, roughly 93% seen once. Sequencing used unstimulated CD8+ T cells sorted from spleen or lymph node cells, obtained before intestinal transplant. These TCRs come from a human donor who received an intestinal transplant. Each CDR3 is given without its conserved first and last residue.

>TRBV9
ASSATPGTDSYEQY
>TRBV6-1
ASSSPGGGDYEQY
>TRBV2
ASRVTLGPTYEQY
>TRBV25-1
ASRGVPNTEAF
>TRBV30
AWTSEGAEQF
>TRBV7-9
ASSRPVGTNEKLF
>TRBV7-9
ASSLGGWTEAF
>TRBV2
ASSEGSAQRFRETQY
>TRBV27
ASSGGAGPYEQY
>TRBV27
ATWELAKNIQY
>TRBV6-5
ASSYGTGPEAF
>TRBV5-5
ASSPRPGPPYEQY
>TRBV29-1
SVEDFGAF
>TRBV19
ASSTGATTEAF
>TRBV19
ASSILAGSGWGDQPQH
>TRBV18
ASSHRPLTDTQY
>TRBV7-6
ASSLETGTYYNEQF
>TRBV5-6
ASSLAANSNQPQH
>TRBV19
ASSIGSTGANVLT
>TRBV5-1
ASSLPRFGDGGIQY
>TRBV5-4
ASSLAPGSEQF
>TRBV4-1
ASSQEGIMNTEAF
>TRBV5-4
ASSLTGPGTEAF
>TRBV21-1
ASSIDNRETQY
>TRBV19
ASSWDSYEQY
>TRBV5-1
ASSFGGSAF
>TRBV6-1
ASSEVLSYEQY
>TRBV6-1
ASTLQGFLPGELF
>TRBV19
ASSTQGYAGELF
>TRBV11-2
ASSLFMDSTDTQY
>TRBV7-2
ASSSPPQGDTEAF
>TRBV27
ASGTTQGGSTQY
>TRBV19
ASSIDPGGYGNTIY
>TRBV27
ASSFGPNTGELF
>TRBV2
ATSNSQETQY
>TRBV7-2
ASSGFFSSGNTIY
>TRBV4-1
ASSQEVSDTQY
>TRBV5-6
ASTFPGGTGELF
>TRBV7-3
ASSLMGPDTQY
>TRBV5-4
ASSLWGQGSGGYT
>TRBV9
ASSAKPGQGTEQPQH
>TRBV9
ASSVGGLSQETQY
>TRBV11-2
ASSLWSNQPQH
>TRBV5-4
ASSSPPETQY
>TRBV7-9
ASPTGGTGELF
>TRBV7-9
ASTPKSVEADTQY
>TRBV7-2
ASSSLGDETQY
>TRBV5-1
ASSVLTSGGGTAPETQY
>TRBV11-2
ASSYICTGGAKSYEQY
>TRBV9
ASSDGGAGEQY
>TRBV4-1
ASSQSGELF